A single T cell receptor beta chain is shown here with its context. This sample is drawn from a study of control samples from healthy donors and cancer patients. Here immunoSEQ multiplex PCR was the method, and the copy in TCRdb shows in-frame clones only, minus some. The table shows tens of thousands of clones, with over 70% occurring only once. The receptor was isolated from a middle-aged man in good health. The sample taken for sequencing was blood.

CDR3 bases: TGTGCCAGCAGCTTTTTTCGGGGAACCTACGAGCAGTACTTC. This codes for CASSFFRGTYEQYF. V and J are TRBV5-6 and TRBJ2-7; weak D call: TRBD2 (5 bases). The CDR3 extends over 14 amino acids. Trimming stripped 2 bases from V and 2 bases from J, with 11 bases between. Germline V gene lookup returns CDR1 SGHDT and CDR2 YYEEEE.